This entry describes one T cell receptor beta chain. The sample comes from a study of control samples from healthy donors and cancer patients. In germline, CDR1 is SGHRS, CDR2 YFSETQ. The V end lost 0 bases, the J end lost 1 base, and 8 bases lay between the germline ends. The CDR3 loop spans 14 amino acids. Sequencing used immunoSEQ multiplex PCR; TCRdb keeps in-frame clones, though not all of them. The sample contains about 150,000 clones, about 93% of which appear only once. The source is a man in his fifties or sixties in good health. The sample comprised blood. The V gene is TRBV5-1, the J gene TRBJ2-7; possibly TRBD1 for D (6 bases). The CDR3 bases are TGCGCCAGCAGCTTGGCCGGACAGTCCTACGAGCAGTACTTC. It encodes CASSLAGQSYEQYF. Looking up the rest from reference TRBV5-1 and TRBJ2-7 gives the full variable domain: KAGVTQTPRYLIKTRGQQVTLSCSPISGHRSVSWYQQTPGQGLQFLFEYFSETQRNKGNFPGRFSGRQFSNSRSEMNVSTLELGDSALYLCASSLAGQSYEQYFGPGTRLTVT.